The 8 T cell receptor beta chains listed next were all sequenced from one sample in a study of blood T cell repertoires in COVID-19. TCRdb keeps only in-frame clones here, not all; method: immunoSEQ multiplex PCR. The sample consists of over 150,000 clones, about 86% of them appearing once. Sequenced: PBMCs or T cells enriched from blood (not recorded which). The receptors were sampled from a man in his fifties who had recovered from COVID-19.

This clone has just one count. CDR3 nucleotides: TGTGCCAGCAGAAACCGCGCCGGGGATGGCTACACCTTC. Amino acids: CASRNRAGDGYTF. The rearrangement uses TRBV3-1 (or the pseudogene TRBV3-2) and TRBJ1-2; no clear D gene. V lost 6 bases to trimming and J lost 6 bases, with 14 bases between them. This CDR3 is 13 amino acids long. Looked up from germline, CDR1 is LGHDT and CDR2 is YNNKEL (reference sequence).

The chain carries TRBV5-1 and TRBJ1-2, with TRBD1 identical over 10 bases. The germline V gene has CDR1 SGHRS and CDR2 YFSETQ. Losses at the gene ends were 2 bases for V and 1 base for J; bases not matched to a gene: 11. The CDR3 loop spans 18 amino acids. In DNA, the CDR3 is TGCGCCAGCAGCTTAAGGTCGGGGGACAGGGGAGATAACTATGGCTACACCTTC. This encodes CASSLRSGDRGDNYGYTF.

The chain uses TRBV20-1 and TRBJ2-1; D perhaps matches TRBD1 (6 bases). The CDR3 covers 10 residues. The germline CDR1 and CDR2 sequences are DFQATT and SNEGSKA (reference sequence). V lost 4 bases to trimming and J lost 9 bases, with 7 bases between them. The CDR3 sequence: CSATGAEQFF. The CDR3, as DNA: TGCAGTGCTACAGGGGCTGAGCAGTTCTTC.

In this sample, this clone turned up once. This rearrangement joins TRBV6-5 to TRBJ1-2; no definite D call. This CDR3 spans 12 amino acids. Between the trimmed V and J ends, which lost 7 bases and 0 bases, there was a span of 6 bases. Germline V gene data show CDR1 as MNHEY and CDR2 as SVGAGI. The CDR3 sequence is CASKDSNYGYTF. CDR3 bases: TGTGCCAGCAAGGACTCTAACTATGGCTACACCTTC.

The genes are TRBV30 and TRBJ2-1; D may be TRBD1 (5 bases). CDR1 GTSNPN and CDR2 SVGIG come from the germline V gene (reference sequence). Trimming pared 2 bases from V and 5 bases from J, leaving 7 bases between. The CDR3 extends over 12 amino acids. This CDR3 is CAWSRQHNEQFF. For the CDR3, the DNA is TGTGCCTGGAGTCGACAGCACAATGAGCAGTTCTTC.

This rearrangement joins TRBV7-3 to TRBJ1-1; 8 nucleotides agree with TRBD1. Per the germline V gene, CDR1 is SGHTA and CDR2 is FQGTGA. V lost 6 bases to trimming and J lost 7 bases; unmatched junction nucleotides: 4. This CDR3 has 12 residues. This CDR3 is CASSLTGVEAFF. The CDR3 DNA sequence: TGTGCCAGCAGTCTGACAGGGGTTGAAGCTTTCTTT.

The chain has TRBV5-1 and TRBJ2-3, with 12 positions matching TRBD1. The V segment lost 0 bases and the J segment 2 bases; nucleotides outside the gene matches: 7. The CDR3 consists of 18 residues. Per germline, CDR1 SGHRS and CDR2 YFSETQ. The CDR3 spells CASSLVGQGAFLTDTQYF. The DNA of the CDR3 is TGCGCCAGCAGCTTGGTGGGACAGGGGGCATTCCTCACAGATACGCAGTATTTT.

This rearrangement joins TRBV7-3 to TRBJ1-2; possible D gene TRBD1, 5 bases. The germline V and J ends were trimmed by 5 bases and 6 bases, with 22 bases remaining between them. This CDR3 has 16 residues. Germline V CDR1 and CDR2: SGHTA, FQGTGA. CDR3 DNA: TGTGCCAGCAGCCTCGGACCGACACTCCAGGGCGATGGCTACACCTTC. It specifies CASSLGPTLQGDGYTF.